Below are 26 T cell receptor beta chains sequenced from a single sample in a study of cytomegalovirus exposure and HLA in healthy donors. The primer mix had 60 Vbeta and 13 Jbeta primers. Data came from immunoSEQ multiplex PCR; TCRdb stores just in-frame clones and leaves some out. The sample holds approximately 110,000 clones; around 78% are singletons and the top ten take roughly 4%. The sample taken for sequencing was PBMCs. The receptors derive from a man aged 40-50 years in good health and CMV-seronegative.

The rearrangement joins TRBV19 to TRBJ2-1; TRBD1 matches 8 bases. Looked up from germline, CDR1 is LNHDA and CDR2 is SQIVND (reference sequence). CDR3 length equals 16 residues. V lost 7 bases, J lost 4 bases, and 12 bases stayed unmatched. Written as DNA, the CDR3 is TGTGCCAGTATCGCGACAGGGGCGAGAGATTACAATGAGCAGTTCTTC. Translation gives CASIATGARDYNEQFF.

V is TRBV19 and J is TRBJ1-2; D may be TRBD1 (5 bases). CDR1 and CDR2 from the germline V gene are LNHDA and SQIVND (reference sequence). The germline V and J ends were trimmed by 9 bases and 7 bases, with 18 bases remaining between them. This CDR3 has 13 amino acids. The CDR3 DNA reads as TGTGCCAGCCAAGTAGGGGCAGGCGGTGGCTACACCTTC. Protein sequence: CASQVGAGGGYTF.

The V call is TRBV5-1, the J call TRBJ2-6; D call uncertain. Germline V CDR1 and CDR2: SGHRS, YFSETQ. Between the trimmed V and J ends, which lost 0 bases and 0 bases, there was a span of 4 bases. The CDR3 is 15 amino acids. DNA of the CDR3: TGCGCCAGCAGCTTGGTTATCTCTGGGGCCAACGTCCTGACTTTC. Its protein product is CASSLVISGANVLTF.

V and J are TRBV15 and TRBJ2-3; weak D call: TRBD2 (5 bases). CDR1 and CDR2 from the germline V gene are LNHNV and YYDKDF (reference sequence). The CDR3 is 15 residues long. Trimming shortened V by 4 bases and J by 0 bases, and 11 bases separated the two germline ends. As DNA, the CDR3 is TGTGCCACCAGCAATGAGGGAACTAGCACAGATACGCAGTATTTT. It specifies CATSNEGTSTDTQYF.

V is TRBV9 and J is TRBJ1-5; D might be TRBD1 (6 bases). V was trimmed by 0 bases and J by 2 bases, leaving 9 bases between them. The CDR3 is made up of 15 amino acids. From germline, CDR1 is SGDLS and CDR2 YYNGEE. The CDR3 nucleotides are TGTGCCAGCAGCGTAGGCGGGGGCGGCAATCAGCCCCAGCATTTT. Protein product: CASSVGGGGNQPQHF.

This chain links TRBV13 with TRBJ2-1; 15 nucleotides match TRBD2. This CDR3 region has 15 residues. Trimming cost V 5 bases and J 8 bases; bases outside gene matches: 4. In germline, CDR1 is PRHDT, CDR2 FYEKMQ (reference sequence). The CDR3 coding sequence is TGTGCCAGCAGCCCGGGGACTAGCGGGGGGTATGAGCAGTTCTTC. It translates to CASSPGTSGGYEQFF.

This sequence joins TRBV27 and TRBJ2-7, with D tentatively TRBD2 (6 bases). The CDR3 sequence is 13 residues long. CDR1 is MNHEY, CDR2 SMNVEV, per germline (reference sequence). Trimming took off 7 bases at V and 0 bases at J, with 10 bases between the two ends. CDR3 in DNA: TGTGCCAGCAATCGGAGGGGCTCCTACGAGCAGTACTTC. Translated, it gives CASNRRGSYEQYF.

The CDR3 bases are TGTGCCTGGAGGGATGACAGGGATTCACCCCTCCACTTT. This translates into CAWRDDRDSPLHF. This chain uses TRBV30 with TRBJ1-6; 7 bases match TRBD1. After removal of 3 bases from V and 8 bases from J, the junction contained 4 bases not matched to a gene. The CDR3 has 13 residues. The germline V gene has CDR1 GTSNPN and CDR2 SVGIG (reference sequence). Supplemented by reference TRBV30 and TRBJ1-6, the full variable domain reads SQTIHQWPATLVQPVGSPLSLECTVEGTSNPNLYWYRQAAGRGLQLLFYSVGIGQISSEVPQNLSASRPQDRQFILSSKKLLLSDSGFYLCAWRDDRDSPLHFGNGTRLTVT.

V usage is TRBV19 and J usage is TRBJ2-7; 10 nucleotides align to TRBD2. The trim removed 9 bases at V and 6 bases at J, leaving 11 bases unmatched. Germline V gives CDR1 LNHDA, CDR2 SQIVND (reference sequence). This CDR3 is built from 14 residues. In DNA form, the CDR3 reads TGTGCCAGCAGAGCGGGGGGGCTATCCGCCGAGCAGTACTTC. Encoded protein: CASRAGGLSAEQYF.

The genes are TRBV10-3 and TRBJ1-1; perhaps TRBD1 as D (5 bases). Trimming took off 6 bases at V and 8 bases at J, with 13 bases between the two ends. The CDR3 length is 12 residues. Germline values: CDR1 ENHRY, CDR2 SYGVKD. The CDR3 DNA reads TGTGCCATCAGGAGTGGGGGGATCGAAGCTTTCTTT. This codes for CAIRSGGIEAFF.

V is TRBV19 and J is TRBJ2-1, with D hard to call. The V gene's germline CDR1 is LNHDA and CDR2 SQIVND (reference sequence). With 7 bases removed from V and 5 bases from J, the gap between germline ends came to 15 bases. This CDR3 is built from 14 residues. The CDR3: CASKDGWSNNEQFF. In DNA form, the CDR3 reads TGTGCCAGTAAAGACGGGTGGTCAAACAATGAGCAGTTCTTC. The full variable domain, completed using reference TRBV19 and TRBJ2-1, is DGGITQSPKYLFRKEGQNVTLSCEQNLNHDAMYWYRQDPGQGLRLIYYSQIVNDFQKGDIAEGYSVSREKKESFPLTVTSAQKNPTAFYLCASKDGWSNNEQFFGPGTRLTVL.

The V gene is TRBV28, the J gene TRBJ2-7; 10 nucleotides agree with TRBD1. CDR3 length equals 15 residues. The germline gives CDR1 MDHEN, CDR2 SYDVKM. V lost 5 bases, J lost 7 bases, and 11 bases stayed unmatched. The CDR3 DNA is TGTGCCAGCAGTCCCCGACAGGGGGCTTTGCGGGAGCAGTACTTC. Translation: CASSPRQGALREQYF.

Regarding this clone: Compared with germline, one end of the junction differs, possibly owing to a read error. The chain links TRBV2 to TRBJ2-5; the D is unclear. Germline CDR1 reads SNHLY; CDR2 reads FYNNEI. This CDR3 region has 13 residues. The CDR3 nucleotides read TGTGCCAGCAGGGAAGCATCTCAAGAGACCCAGTACTTC. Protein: CASREASQETQYF.

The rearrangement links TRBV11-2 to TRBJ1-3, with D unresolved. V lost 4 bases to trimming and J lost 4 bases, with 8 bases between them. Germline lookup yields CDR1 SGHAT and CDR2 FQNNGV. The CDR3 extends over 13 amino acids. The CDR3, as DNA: TGTGCCAGCAGCTCCTCGACAGGAAACACCATATATTTT. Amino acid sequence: CASSSSTGNTIYF. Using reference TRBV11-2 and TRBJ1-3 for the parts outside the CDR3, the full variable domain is EAGVAQSPRYKIIEKRQSVAFWCNPISGHATLYWYQQILGQGPKLLIQFQNNGVVDDSQLPKDRFSAERLKGVDSTLKIQPAKLEDSAVYLCASSSSTGNTIYFGEGSWLTVV.

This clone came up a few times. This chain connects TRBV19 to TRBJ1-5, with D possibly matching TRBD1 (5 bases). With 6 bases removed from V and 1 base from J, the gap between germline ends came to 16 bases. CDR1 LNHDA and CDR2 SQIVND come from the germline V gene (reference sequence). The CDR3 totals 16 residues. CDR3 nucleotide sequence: TGTGCCAGTAGCTTAATTCAGGGTATGAGCAATCAGCCCCAGCATTTT. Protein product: CASSLIQGMSNQPQHF.

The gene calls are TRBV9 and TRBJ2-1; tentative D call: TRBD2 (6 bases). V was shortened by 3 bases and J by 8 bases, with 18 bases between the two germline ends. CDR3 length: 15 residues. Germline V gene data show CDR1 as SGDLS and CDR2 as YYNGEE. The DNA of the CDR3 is TGTGCCAGCAGCGCATCGGGGGTCCGACGTGATGAGCAGTTCTTC. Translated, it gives CASSASGVRRDEQFF.

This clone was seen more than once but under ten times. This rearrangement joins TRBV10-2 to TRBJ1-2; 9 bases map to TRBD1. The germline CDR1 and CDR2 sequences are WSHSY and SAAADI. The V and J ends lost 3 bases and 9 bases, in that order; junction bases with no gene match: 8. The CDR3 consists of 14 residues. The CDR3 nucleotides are TGCGCCAGCAGTGAAAAGGACAGGGGTAATAGCTACACCTTC. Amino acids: CASSEKDRGNSYTF.

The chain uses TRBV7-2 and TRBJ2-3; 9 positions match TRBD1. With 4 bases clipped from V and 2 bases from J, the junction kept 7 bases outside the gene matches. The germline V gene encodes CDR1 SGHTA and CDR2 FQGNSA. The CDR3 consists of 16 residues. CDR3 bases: TGTGCCAGCAGCTGGGACGGGACAGGGAACACAGATACGCAGTATTTT. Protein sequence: CASSWDGTGNTDTQYF.

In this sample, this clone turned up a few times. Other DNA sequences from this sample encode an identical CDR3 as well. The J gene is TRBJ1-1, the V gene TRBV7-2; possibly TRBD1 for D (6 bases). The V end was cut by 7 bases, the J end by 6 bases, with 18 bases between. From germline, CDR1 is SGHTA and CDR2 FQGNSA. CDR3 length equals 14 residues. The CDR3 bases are TGTGCCAGCACCTCATTCGGGGGGCGGGCTGAAGCTTTCTTT. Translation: CASTSFGGRAEAFF.

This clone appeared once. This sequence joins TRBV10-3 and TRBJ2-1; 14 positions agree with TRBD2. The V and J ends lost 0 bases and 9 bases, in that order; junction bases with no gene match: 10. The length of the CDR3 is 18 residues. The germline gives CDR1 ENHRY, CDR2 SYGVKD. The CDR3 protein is CAISESLGLAGGNGEQFF. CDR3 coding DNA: TGTGCCATCAGTGAGTCGTTAGGACTAGCGGGGGGAAATGGTGAGCAGTTCTTC.

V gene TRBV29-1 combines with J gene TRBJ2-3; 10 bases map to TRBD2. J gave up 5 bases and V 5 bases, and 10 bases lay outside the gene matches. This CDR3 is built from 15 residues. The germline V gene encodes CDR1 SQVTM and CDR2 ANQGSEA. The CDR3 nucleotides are TGCAGCGTTAGTCAAGCGGGGGGGCTTGAAGATACGCAGTATTTT. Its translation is CSVSQAGGLEDTQYF.

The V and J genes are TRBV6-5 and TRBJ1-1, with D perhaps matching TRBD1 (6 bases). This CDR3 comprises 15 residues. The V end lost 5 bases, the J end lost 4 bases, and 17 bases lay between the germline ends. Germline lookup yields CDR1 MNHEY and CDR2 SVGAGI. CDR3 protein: CASSQPSGVGTEAFF. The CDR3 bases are TGTGCCAGCAGTCAACCTTCAGGGGTGGGCACTGAAGCTTTCTTT.

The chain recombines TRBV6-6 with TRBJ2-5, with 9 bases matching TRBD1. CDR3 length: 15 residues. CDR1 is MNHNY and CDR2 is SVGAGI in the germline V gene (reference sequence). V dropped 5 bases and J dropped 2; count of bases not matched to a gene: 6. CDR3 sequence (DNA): TGTGCCAGCAGTACCTTAGACAGGGGGCAAGAGACCCAGTACTTC. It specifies CASSTLDRGQETQYF.

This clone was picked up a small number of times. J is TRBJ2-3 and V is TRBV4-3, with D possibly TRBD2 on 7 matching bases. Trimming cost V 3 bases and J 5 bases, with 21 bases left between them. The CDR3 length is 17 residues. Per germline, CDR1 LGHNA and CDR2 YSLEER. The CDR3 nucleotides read TGCGCCAGCAGCCATCCCTCCCCGGGGGGCCACCGAGATACGCAGTATTTT. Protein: CASSHPSPGGHRDTQYF.

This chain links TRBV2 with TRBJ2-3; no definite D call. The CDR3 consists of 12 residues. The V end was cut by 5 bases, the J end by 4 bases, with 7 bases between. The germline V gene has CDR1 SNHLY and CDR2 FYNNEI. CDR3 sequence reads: CASSPLSDTQYF. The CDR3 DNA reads TGTGCCAGCAGTCCCCTTTCAGATACGCAGTATTTT.

The CDR3 here is CAMPSGGAGEAFF. CDR3 nucleotides: TGTGCCATGCCTTCGGGGGGCGCTGGGGAAGCTTTCTTT. The chain carries TRBV6-1 and TRBJ1-1, with D maybe TRBD1 (6 bases). CDR1 and CDR2 (germline): MNHNS, SASEGT. V lost 10 bases to trimming and J lost 8 bases, with 20 bases between them. The length of the CDR3 is 13 residues.